This T cell receptor (beta chain) was observed in a study of blood T cells in healthy people across ages. Overall study: Capture by template switching was about one barcoded beta molecule per two T cells.

Drawing of peripheral blood yielded ten milliliters from each donor. V dropped 3 bases and J dropped 6 bases, with 21 bases sitting between them. The CDR3 spans 16 residues. The germline V gene encodes CDR1 LNHNV and CDR2 YYDKDF (reference sequence). A second about 7 to 12 cycle PCR used barcoded and J-beta primers. A single record per CDR3 protein comes from TCRdb applying MiXCR to the 5' RACE reads. The sample holds 1.5 million to 2 million distinct CDR3 sequences, roughly 32% seen once. Sequencing was carried out using blood. The V and J genes are TRBV15 and TRBJ2-7; possibly TRBD2 for D (6 bases). The receptor was derived from a woman aged 25 to 45 in good health. The CDR3 protein is CATSRLSGHVAVEQYF. As DNA, the CDR3 is TGTGCCACCAGCAGGCTTAGCGGCCATGTAGCTGTCGAGCAGTACTTC.